Shown below are 5 T cell receptor beta chains from a single sample sequenced in a study of cytomegalovirus exposure and HLA in healthy donors. Clones were read by immunoSEQ multiplex PCR, and TCRdb kept only the in-frame ones, dropping some. The sample holds fewer than 200,000 clones; about 89% are singletons and the top ten take 3%. Source material: PBMCs. Every receptor here comes from a woman between 18 and 29 years old in good health and CMV-seropositive.

V is TRBV7-6 and J is TRBJ2-5; D is possibly TRBD1 (5 bases). Per the germline V gene, CDR1 is SGHVS and CDR2 is FNYEAQ. Trimming took off 4 bases at V and 7 bases at J, with 19 bases between the two ends. The CDR3 is 15 amino acids. The CDR3 sequence is CASSSPRQRLGTQYF. The CDR3 DNA is TGTGCCAGCAGCTCGCCCAGACAGCGATTAGGGACCCAGTACTTC.

The rearrangement joins TRBV15 to TRBJ2-7; D perhaps matches TRBD1 (6 bases). With 8 bases removed from V and 2 bases from J, the gap between germline ends came to 7 bases. Germline V lookup: CDR1 LNHNV, CDR2 YYDKDF (reference sequence). The CDR3 totals 11 residues. The CDR3 DNA is TGTGCCACCGGGGGCCCCTACGAGCAGTACTTC. Its protein product is CATGGPYEQYF. Supplemented by reference TRBV15 and TRBJ2-7, the full variable domain reads DAMVIQNPRYQVTQFGKPVTLSCSQTLNHNVMYWYQQKSSQAPKLLFHYYDKDFNNEADTPDNFQSRRPNTSFCFLDIRSPGLGDTAMYLCATGGPYEQYFGPGTRLTVT.

As concerns this clone: Other DNA sequences in this sample translate to the same CDR3. The V and J genes are TRBV7-2 and TRBJ2-5; TRBD1 matches at 9 bases. Germline CDR1 reads SGHTA; CDR2 reads FQGNSA. This CDR3 contains 13 residues. The ends lost 5 bases at V and 4 bases at J; junction bases unmatched: 2. The CDR3 DNA reads as TGTGCCAGCAGCCCGGACAGGGGAGAGACCCAGTACTTC. Protein product: CASSPDRGETQYF.

The chain links TRBV29-1 to TRBJ1-1; weak D call: TRBD1 (5 bases). Germline V gene sequence: CDR1 SQVTM, CDR2 ANQGSEA. The CDR3 extends over 12 amino acids. Trimming removed 7 bases from V and 4 bases from J, with 13 bases in between. CDR3 region: CSGKSGGTEAFF. In DNA form, the CDR3 reads TGCAGCGGCAAAAGCGGGGGCACTGAAGCTTTCTTT.

The chain joins TRBV30 to TRBJ2-1; 7 nucleotides align to TRBD1. The CDR3 sequence is 15 residues long. The trim removed 5 bases at V and 2 bases at J, leaving 9 bases unmatched. Germline V gene sequence: CDR1 GTSNPN, CDR2 SVGIG (reference sequence). The CDR3 region has the DNA TGTGCCTGGTCTAGACAGGGTGGACCCTACAATGAGCAGTTCTTC. Its translation is CAWSRQGGPYNEQFF.